Listed below are T cell receptor beta chains from one sample, sequenced in a study of neurological immune-mediated disorders. TCRdb redid the calling of the 5' RACE reads with MiXCR, one entry per CDR3 protein. The data show 25,000 to 35,000 distinct CDR3 sequences, about 1.6% seen once. The material sequenced was PBMCs. The receptors shown here come from a woman aged 25 to 39 with multiple sclerosis. Each CDR3 is given with its conserved first and last residue. A D gene is named only where the DNA matches it firmly. Not all rows give a size; the values are once, few, many and, for expanded clones, a class.

D gene,clone size,J gene,V gene,CDR3 DNA,CDR3 protein
.,many,TRBJ2-7,TRBV18,TGTGCCAGCTCACCCAAGGACAACTACGAGCAGTACTTC,CASSPKDNYEQYF
TRBD2,many,TRBJ2-3,TRBV20-1,TGCAGTGCTAGAGCGGTTCGCAGCGGGGGGGCCGGGGCAGATACGCAGTATTTT,CSARAVRSGGAGADTQYF
TRBD1,many,TRBJ2-7,TRBV7-2,TGTGCCAGCAGCCGCGACAGGGGCGAGCAGTACTTC,CASSRDRGEQYF
.,many,TRBJ2-3,TRBV27,TGTGCCAGCAGAAAGCCTTCTAGCACAGATACGCAGTATTTT,CASRKPSSTDTQYF
.,many,TRBJ2-2,TRBV11-1,TGTGCCAGCAAGCGGGACACCACGAACACCGGGGAGCTGTTTTTT,CASKRDTTNTGELFF
.,many,TRBJ1-1,TRBV5-1,TGCGCCAGCAGCACCACGACAGGTCTGAACACTGAAGCTTTCTTT,CASSTTTGLNTEAFF
TRBD2,many,TRBJ2-3,TRBV12-3/TRBV12-4,TGTGCCAGCAGTTTTAGCGGGACCACAGATACGCAGTATTTT,CASSFSGTTDTQYF
.,many,TRBJ2-7,TRBV20-1,TGCAGTGTTGCGCTAGGGGCTAGCGCCTACGAGCAGTACTTC,CSVALGASAYEQYF
.,many,TRBJ2-5,TRBV9,TGTGCCAGCGGTTGGGGGGGCCGGGAGACCCAGTACTTC,CASGWGGRETQYF
TRBD2,many,TRBJ2-1,TRBV5-5,TGTGCCAGCACCTTCGGGAGGGGCTACAATGAGCAGTTCTTC,CASTFGRGYNEQFF
.,many,TRBJ1-1,TRBV5-1,TGCGCCAGCAGCGAGCCTCCCGCTGAAGCTTTCTTT,CASSEPPAEAFF
TRBD2,many,TRBJ2-3,TRBV7-2,TGTGCCAGCAGCTTAAAGTTAGCGGGGTCTTCAGATACGCAGTATTTT,CASSLKLAGSSDTQYF
.,many,TRBJ2-3,TRBV7-6,TGTGCCAGCAGCTTGGACAGCGCGAAGAGTACGCAGTATTTT,CASSLDSAKSTQYF
.,many,TRBJ1-2,TRBV7-2,TGTGCCAGCAGCTTAGGGACCGGTCGGGCAAGGGGTGGCTACACCTTC,CASSLGTGRARGGYTF
.,many,TRBJ2-7,TRBV6-5,TGTGCCAGCAGCCCGGGACAACGTGGTTACGAGCAGTACTTC,CASSPGQRGYEQYF
.,many,TRBJ2-3,TRBV29-1,TGCAGCGTTGAAAAGGGAAGCACAGATACGCAGTATTTT,CSVEKGSTDTQYF
TRBD1,many,TRBJ2-1,TRBV9,TGTGCCAGCAGCGTAGGGGCAGGGGGTTCAAATGAGCAGTTCTTC,CASSVGAGGSNEQFF
.,many,TRBJ1-2,TRBV20-1,TGCAGTGCTAGAGTGGGACCTGGCTACACCTTC,CSARVGPGYTF
TRBD1,medium-sized,TRBJ1-3,TRBV7-2,TGTGCCAGCAGCTTGGGACAGCTCGGGAACACCATATATTTT,CASSLGQLGNTIYF
.,many,TRBJ2-1,TRBV12-3/TRBV12-4,TGTGCCAGCAGTTTTTCAGCAGGCTACAATGAGCAGTTCTTC,CASSFSAGYNEQFF
.,many,TRBJ2-1,TRBV4-3,TGCGCCAGCAGCCCCCAGGGGGGCTACAATGAGCAGTTCTTC,CASSPQGGYNEQFF
.,many,TRBJ2-3,TRBV20-1,TGCAGTGCTAGCGGGGGCCGAGGGGACACGCAGTATTTT,CSASGGRGDTQYF
TRBD2,many,TRBJ2-2,TRBV6-2/TRBV6-3,TGTGCCAGCAGTTCTCCGGGACTAGCTTTTGAGCTGTTTTTT,CASSSPGLAFELFF
.,many,TRBJ2-7,TRBV2,TGTGCCAGCAACCAACGGACCTACGAGCAGTACTTC,CASNQRTYEQYF
TRBD2,many,TRBJ2-3,TRBV24-1,TGTGCCACCAGAGCGGGGGCGATTACAGATACGCAGTATTTT,CATRAGAITDTQYF
.,.,TRBJ2-7,TRBV24-1,TGTGCCACCAGTGCCTCAACGCGGCAGGGCAACGAGCAGTACTTC,CATSASTRQGNEQYF
.,many,TRBJ2-1,TRBV20-1,TGCAGTGCTAGTCCACCTTTCGGGGCGGGGGCCAATGAGCAGTTCTTC,CSASPPFGAGANEQFF